A single sample is the source of the 7 T cell receptor beta chains below, sequenced in a study of T cells in Graves' hyperthyroidism and ophthalmopathy. Amplification targeted TCR beta CDR3 regions from RNA transcripts. The HTBI primer set served for first-round RT-PCR of the TCR CDR3. TCRdb redid the calling of the multiplex PCR reads with MiXCR, one entry per CDR3 protein. The sample holds hundreds of thousands of distinct CDR3 sequences, around a third seen once. The sequenced sample was blood. Every receptor here comes from a woman between 40 and 55 years old with Graves' hyperthyroidism.

There are many counts of this clonotype. Compared with germline, one end of the junction differs, possibly owing to a read error. J is TRBJ1-5 and V is TRBV7-9; 7 bases align to TRBD1. Germline CDR1 and CDR2: SEHNR and FQNEAQ (reference sequence). The length of the CDR3 is 15 residues. CDR3 in amino acids: CASSQGGAGNQPQHF. DNA for the CDR3: TGCGCCAGCAGCCAGGGGGGCGCCGGCAATCAGCCCCAGCATTTT.

The chain links TRBV20-1 to TRBJ1-3, with 7 bases fitting TRBD1. CDR1 and CDR2 (germline): DFQATT, SNEGSKA (reference sequence). CDR3 length: 15 amino acids. V lost 0 bases, J lost 2 bases, and 4 bases stayed unmatched. CDR3 residues: CSARDFGTAGNTIYF. The CDR3 nucleotides are TGCAGTGCTAGAGATTTTGGGACAGCTGGAAACACCATATATTTT.

This clonotype was observed at least ten times. CDR3 sequence: CATYSGGQETQYF. CDR3 bases: TGTGCCACATACTCGGGTGGACAAGAGACCCAGTACTTC. V and J are TRBV5-6 and TRBJ2-5; no definite D call. The ends were cut back, 9 bases at V and 2 bases at J, with 14 bases in the middle. The CDR3 has 13 amino acids. Per germline, CDR1 SGHDT and CDR2 YYEEEE.

V is TRBV10-3 and J is TRBJ2-7; D call uncertain. With 11 bases removed from V and 6 bases from J, the gap between germline ends came to 23 bases. The CDR3 spans 14 residues. CDR1 and CDR2 from the germline V gene are ENHRY and SYGVKD. The CDR3 reads CAYKPLMERLEQYF. CDR3 in DNA: TGTGCCTATAAACCCTTGATGGAGAGGCTCGAGCAGTACTTC.

Worth noting for this clonotype: This may be a read error: a much more frequent sequence differs by one nucleotide. The V call is TRBV10-3, the J call TRBJ1-3; D possibly corresponds to TRBD1 (5 bases). V was cut by 5 bases and J by 0 bases, with 14 bases left in between. The CDR3 has 16 amino acids. Germline lookup yields CDR1 ENHRY and CDR2 SYGVKD. The CDR3 loop reads CAISTGRHLSGNTIYF. The CDR3 DNA reads TGTGCCATCAGTACGGGACGGCATCTCTCTGGAAACACCATATATTTT.

The chain employs TRBV6-5 and TRBJ1-3, with D hard to call. V shed 5 bases and J shed 1 base, with 12 bases lying between them. CDR3 length equals 15 residues. From germline, CDR1 is MNHEY and CDR2 SVGAGI. CDR3 bases: TGTGCCAGCAGTCCGGTAGATGAATCTGGAAACACCATATATTTT. Translated: CASSPVDESGNTIYF.

The genes are TRBV5-1 and TRBJ2-6; TRBD1 is a possible D gene (6 bases). The CDR3 runs to 16 residues. Trimming left V 0 bases short and J 0 bases short, with 7 bases between. In germline, CDR1 is SGHRS, CDR2 YFSETQ. DNA for the CDR3: TGCGCCAGCAGCTTGGACAGGGTCTCTGGGGCCAACGTCCTGACTTTC. Translating gives CASSLDRVSGANVLTF.